A single sample gave rise to the 21 T cell receptor beta chains below, sequenced in a study of T cell repertoires in cytomegalovirus infection. These receptors lack a known antigen. TCRdb analysed the reads with MiXCR anew, one entry per CDR3 protein. The repertoire includes around 230,000 distinct CDR3 sequences, 38% of them detected once, and approximately 60% sits in the top ten. This sample comprised CD8+ T cells from cultured PBMCs, obtained from culture after CMV antigen stimulation. The receptors originated from a human donor in good health (CMV status not recorded). Some clones in this sample may be carry-over from other donors' samples.

This clonotype was detected only a few times. The V and J genes are TRBV28 and TRBJ2-1; TRBD2 aligns across 7 bases. Per germline, CDR1 MDHEN and CDR2 SYDVKM. With V trimmed by 7 bases and J by 5 bases, 14 bases remained unmatched. This CDR3 spans 16 amino acids. DNA for the CDR3: TGTGCCAGCACCTCTATGGGGGAGGGCCGAAACAATGAGCAGTTCTTC. It translates to CASTSMGEGRNNEQFF.

This chain joins TRBV7-8 and TRBJ2-5; 10 positions match TRBD2. With V trimmed by 4 bases and J by 5 bases, 7 bases remained unmatched. Germline CDR1 is SGHVS and CDR2 is FQNEAQ. The CDR3 length is 15 residues. The DNA for the CDR3 is TGTGCCAGCAGCTACCTAGCGGGAGTGGGGGAGACCCAGTACTTC. Protein sequence: CASSYLAGVGETQYF. The full variable domain, rest sourced from reference TRBV7-8 and TRBJ2-5, is GAGVSQSPRYKVAKRGQDVALRCDPISGHVSLFWYQQALGQGPEFLTYFQNEAQLDKSGLPSDRFFAERPEGSVSTLKIQRTQQEDSAVYLCASSYLAGVGETQYFGPGTRLLVL.

V gene TRBV9 combines with J gene TRBJ2-2, with D tentatively TRBD1 or TRBD2 (5 bases each). This CDR3 comprises 14 residues. V lost 0 bases and J lost 7, with 10 bases in between. CDR1 is SGDLS, CDR2 YYNGEE, per germline. The CDR3 coding sequence is TGTGCCAGCAGCGTAGGGGGGAGAAGCGGGGAGCTGTTTTTT. This translates into CASSVGGRSGELFF. Looking up the rest from reference TRBV9 and TRBJ2-2 gives the full variable domain: DSGVTQTPKHLITATGQRVTLRCSPRSGDLSVYWYQQSLDQGLQFLIQYYNGEERAKGNILERFSAQQFPDLHSELNLSSLELGDSALYFCASSVGGRSGELFFGEGSRLTVL.

The sample holds a few counts of this clonotype. The V gene is TRBV11-3, the J gene TRBJ1-1; no definite D call. From germline, CDR1 is SGHNT and CDR2 YENEEA. The V and J ends lost 5 bases and 1 base respectively, with 8 bases between them. This CDR3 comprises 13 residues. The CDR3 loop is CASSRPGNTEAFF. CDR3 nucleotides: TGTGCCAGCAGCCGTCCCGGGAACACTGAAGCTTTCTTT.

This clonotype turned up a few times. The rearrangement uses TRBV5-6 and TRBJ1-5; no clear D gene. The V gene lost 0 bases and the J gene lost 5 bases, with 15 bases spanning the gap. The CDR3 loop spans 16 amino acids. Germline V CDR1 and CDR2: SGHDT, YYEEEE. The CDR3 nucleotides read TGTGCCAGCAGCTTGGGCGGCCCCAAGAGGTATCAGCCCCAGCATTTT. Its protein is CASSLGGPKRYQPQHF.

This clonotype was detected only a few times. The chain uses TRBV6-1 and TRBJ2-5; 8 nucleotides align to TRBD2. V lost 6 bases to trimming and J lost 1 base; unmatched junction nucleotides: 10. The CDR3 covers 16 residues. Germline-derived CDR1 and CDR2 are MNHNS and SASEGT. The CDR3 spells CASSPVRAGAQETQYF. The CDR3 bases are TGTGCCAGCAGCCCAGTTAGAGCGGGAGCCCAAGAGACCCAGTACTTC.

The CDR3 loop reads CASIGAWGEYSAGELFF. CDR3 coding DNA: TGTGCCAGTATCGGGGCGTGGGGGGAGTATAGCGCCGGGGAGCTGTTTTTT. The V call is TRBV19, the J call TRBJ2-2; possibly TRBD2 for D (6 bases). In germline, CDR1 is LNHDA, CDR2 SQIVND (reference sequence). Trimming took 7 bases from V and 6 from J, leaving 24 bases between them. The CDR3 runs 17 residues.

The chain couples TRBV5-1 to TRBJ2-7; 9 bases fit TRBD2. Germline loops: CDR1 SGHRS, CDR2 YFSETQ. J was trimmed by 2 bases and V by 1 base; bases with no gene match: 7. The CDR3 loop spans 16 amino acids. This chain's CDR3 is CASSLSTAGGPYEQYF. The CDR3 DNA sequence: TGCGCCAGCAGCTTGAGTACGGCGGGAGGGCCCTACGAGCAGTACTTC.

The genes are TRBV20-1 and TRBJ2-7; a weak D match, TRBD1 (6 bases). This CDR3 is built from 12 residues. The germline CDR1 and CDR2 sequences are DFQATT and SNEGSKA (reference sequence). Trimming stripped 5 bases from V and 2 bases from J, with 10 bases between. Here the CDR3 DNA reads TGCAGTGCTGACGACAGGACCTACGAGCAGTACTTC. This gives the protein CSADDRTYEQYF.

This clonotype was observed a handful of times. The rearrangement links TRBV7-8 to TRBJ1-4; the D gene is possibly TRBD1 (6 bases). The ends were cut back, 5 bases at V and 0 bases at J, with 19 bases in the middle. The CDR3 has 18 amino acids. Germline V gene sequence: CDR1 SGHVS, CDR2 FQNEAQ. CDR3 sequence reads: CASSPTLAGEATNEKLFF. Here the CDR3 DNA reads TGTGCCAGCAGCCCCACTCTAGCAGGGGAGGCAACTAATGAAAAACTGTTTTTT.

This chain joins TRBV28 and TRBJ2-7; TRBD2 might be the D (6 bases). This CDR3 has 15 residues. V lost 3 bases and J 7 bases, leaving 19 bases between the germline ends. Germline CDR1 MDHEN, CDR2 SYDVKM. The CDR3 bases are TGTGCCAGCAGTTTCCCGACAAGGACGGCGGGAGAGCAGTACTTC. This translates into CASSFPTRTAGEQYF.

The rearrangement links TRBV2 to TRBJ2-2; 12 bases map to TRBD2. The V and J ends lost 6 bases and 7 bases, in that order; junction bases with no gene match: 6. This CDR3 has 15 residues. Germline CDR1 is SNHLY and CDR2 is FYNNEI. The CDR3 spells CASRGLAGSYGELFF. The CDR3 DNA follows: TGTGCCAGCAGAGGACTAGCGGGATCATACGGGGAGCTGTTTTTT.

V gene TRBV2 combines with J gene TRBJ2-1, with 12 bases aligning to TRBD2. Looked up from germline, CDR1 is SNHLY and CDR2 is FYNNEI. Unmatched junction bases numbered 12, after V lost 7 bases and J lost 8 bases. This CDR3 region has 16 residues. CDR3 loop: CASIWETSGSFHEQFF. DNA for the CDR3: TGTGCCAGCATATGGGAGACTAGCGGGAGTTTCCATGAGCAGTTCTTC.

This chain uses TRBV27 with TRBJ1-1; D unresolved. This CDR3 is 14 amino acids long. Per germline, CDR1 MNHEY and CDR2 SMNVEV (reference sequence). V was shortened by 2 bases and J by 0 bases, with 7 bases between the two germline ends. The CDR3 sequence is CASSLRSMNTEAFF. CDR3 DNA: TGTGCCAGCAGTTTAAGGAGCATGAACACTGAAGCTTTCTTT.

The chain links TRBV24-1 to TRBJ2-3, with TRBD2 identical over 9 bases. The CDR3 loop spans 15 amino acids. The V gene end was trimmed by 3 bases and the J gene end by 0 bases; junction bases not matched to a gene: 0. Germline CDR1 and CDR2: KGHDR and SFDVKD. CDR3 sequence: CATSDTSGSTDTQYF. In DNA form, the CDR3 reads TGTGCCACCAGTGATACTAGCGGGAGCACAGATACGCAGTATTTT.

This clonotype was detected only a few times. The chain is built from TRBV5-1 and TRBJ2-3; D may be TRBD2 (5 bases). Per germline, CDR1 SGHRS and CDR2 YFSETQ. The CDR3 spans 15 residues. Trimming removed 5 bases from V and 4 bases from J, with 17 bases in between. DNA for the CDR3: TGCGCCAGCAGTCGCGAGGCGGGCAGACCAGATACGCAGTATTTT. Its protein is CASSREAGRPDTQYF.

The chain combines TRBV27 with TRBJ2-1, with D possibly being TRBD2 (5 bases). The CDR3 runs to 16 residues. Germline-derived CDR1 and CDR2 are MNHEY and SMNVEV (reference sequence). V was cut by 3 bases and J by 7 bases, with 19 bases left in between. Here the CDR3 reads CASSLVEGLPGNEQFF. The CDR3 coding sequence is TGTGCCAGCAGTTTGGTCGAGGGCCTCCCGGGAAATGAGCAGTTCTTC.

This clonotype was seen many times. The chain carries TRBV12-3 or TRBV12-4 and TRBJ2-1; 11 nucleotides match TRBD2. Trimming took 5 bases from V and 9 from J; bases not matched to a gene: 15. The CDR3 has 17 amino acids. The CDR3 nucleotides read TGTGCCAGCAGTCTCCGGGCTAGCGGGAGGCCCCGTGGTGAGCAGTTCTTC. Translation: CASSLRASGRPRGEQFF.

This chain links TRBV10-3 with TRBJ2-2; 11 positions match TRBD1. The CDR3 covers 12 residues. Per the germline V gene, CDR1 is ENHRY and CDR2 is SYGVKD. V gave up 9 bases and J gave up 6 bases; unmatched junction bases: 0. The CDR3 bases are TGTGCCATGGGACAGGGGGCCGGGGAGCTGTTTTTT. Its translation is CAMGQGAGELFF.

This clonotype has only a few counts. The J gene is TRBJ2-4, the V gene TRBV7-9; a weak D match, TRBD2 (6 bases). Germline V gene data show CDR1 as SEHNR and CDR2 as FQNEAQ (reference sequence). The CDR3 runs to 14 residues. Trimming removed 4 bases at V and 0 bases at J, with 7 bases between. CDR3 in DNA: TGTGCCAGCAGCTCCGGGGGAGCCAAAAACATTCAGTACTTC. Translating gives CASSSGGAKNIQYF.

J is TRBJ2-3 and V is TRBV7-6, with D perhaps being TRBD1 or TRBD2 (5 bases each). The V gene lost 5 bases and the J gene lost 1 base, with 13 bases spanning the gap. Per the germline V gene, CDR1 is SGHVS and CDR2 is FNYEAQ. The CDR3 is 15 amino acids. CDR3 sequence reads: CASSGDEPGTDTQYF. The CDR3 nucleotides are TGTGCCAGCAGCGGGGACGAACCCGGCACAGATACGCAGTATTTT.